This T cell receptor (beta chain) appears in the sequencing data of a study of early T cells in non-severe SARS-CoV-2 infection. About the study: Bulk RNA taken from unsorted whole blood was sequenced, leaving chains unpaired.

Individual cDNA molecules carried attached unique molecular identifiers. TCRdb processed the 5' RACE reads anew with MiXCR; each CDR3 protein has one entry. The sample includes over 60,000 distinct CDR3 sequences, roughly 9.5% of them seen just once. This clonotype was observed a handful of times. Its antigen is undetermined. The length of the CDR3 is 16 residues. The V and J ends lost 3 bases and 5 bases, in that order; junction bases with no gene match: 10. Germline CDR1 MGHDK, CDR2 SYGVNS. The study's findings and limits: Private and CD4 specificities were missed by VDJdb matching, which favored anti-spike CD8 responses.

The source of this sequence is an adult who was a healthcare worker with PCR-confirmed SARS-CoV-2 infection or an uninfected control (not recorded which). The chain has TRBV25-1 and TRBJ2-1; 7 nucleotides agree with TRBD1. Material: whole blood. CDR3 sequence reads: CASSDPTGDVNNEQFF. The CDR3 nucleotides are TGTGCCAGCAGTGATCCAACAGGGGATGTCAACAATGAGCAGTTCTTC.